This T cell receptor (beta chain) stems from a study of tumor-infiltrating lymphocytes in primary liver carcinoma. Turning to the study itself: Staged T1-T3 N0M0, the tumors had sizes that ranged from about 4 to 10 cm across.

Unsorted whole blood yielded blood RNA, and germline DNA was extracted as well. Among the patients, all had chronic HBV infection and none had been treated. Before surgery, approximately 3.6 milliliters of EDTA blood were taken. Overall study findings and caveats: Samples were bulk unsorted, so CD4+ and CD8+ repertoires were not compared.

Germline V gene sequence: CDR1 SGHAT, CDR2 FQDESV (reference sequence). Deletions cut 6 bases from V and 4 bases from J, with 18 bases between. The CDR3 contains 15 residues. A primer matching the constant region was used to make TCR beta cDNA from 450 to 500 ng of total RNA. The TCR beta library was amplified through three nested multiplex PCR rounds in a modified ARM-PCR procedure. Primers for the first two PCR rounds were TRBV1-TRBV30 forward primers and a C-beta reverse primer (approximately 10 cycles per round). MiXCR, applied by TCRdb to the multiplex PCR reads, yields one record per CDR3 protein. Here the sample spans just over 300,000 distinct CDR3 sequences, 58% being singletons. This clonotype was recorded many times. Its matching antigen is unknown.

The chain employs TRBV11-1 and TRBJ2-5, with D hard to call. The material sequenced was peripheral blood. The receptor was derived from a woman between 25 and 40 years old with primary liver carcinoma and hepatitis B virus infection. The CDR3 here is CASRSASVVGETQYF. The DNA for the CDR3 is TGTGCCAGCAGATCCGCGAGTGTGGTAGGAGAGACCCAGTACTTC.